This T cell receptor beta chain was sequenced for a study of regulatory T cells in long-lasting Graves disease. In building TCR beta libraries, iRepertoire HTBI primers were used together with Arm-PCR of CDR3 regions. TCRdb recomputed calls from the multiplex PCR reads with MiXCR, one row per CDR3 protein. The table lists about 560,000 distinct CDR3 sequences, approximately 16% of them singletons. Time point denoted: newly diagnosed GD, antithyroid drugs for less than 3 months. PBMCs provided the RNA from which the TCR library was made. This clonotype was seen repeatedly, ten times or more. The CDR3 extends over 15 amino acids. Germline V CDR1 and CDR2: SGHRS, YFSETQ. Germline trimming cut 9 bases from V and 1 base from J; bases unmatched to any gene: 12. These data are also associated with another study on T cells in Graves' hyperthyroidism and ophthalmopathy. Per that study: A lack of ophthalmopathy progression within 18 months defined stable Graves' hyperthyroidism. Orbital computed tomography and thyroid ultrasound, together with serum TRAb and thyroxine and clinical symptoms, were used for diagnoses.

The chain has TRBV5-1 and TRBJ1-1, with TRBD1 matching 7 bases. This specimen consisted of peripheral blood mononuclear cells (PBMCs), obtained at new diagnosis, from a patient treated with antithyroid drugs. This TCR was sampled from a man in his late teens or twenties with Graves disease. CDR3 sequence reads: CATAPSGQPNTEAFF. CDR3 in DNA: TGCGCCACCGCACCATCGGGACAGCCGAACACTGAAGCTTTCTTT.